One and the same sample provided the 14 T cell receptor beta chains below, sequenced in a study of early T cells in non-severe SARS-CoV-2 infection (dated by TCRdb to the early 2020s). Libraries were made using 5' RACE. Sequencer: NextSeq 500. The public reads were run again by TCRdb, first through fastp at Q25 and then through MiXCR, and only productive beta chains were kept. Rows with a matching CDR3 protein are joined into one entry that keeps the most common DNA and genes. The table for this sample lists approximately 70,000 distinct CDR3 sequences; 12% of them were counted only once. Less than 7% of the sample goes to the ten largest clones. The sample was whole blood. All receptors derive from an adult who was a healthcare worker with PCR-confirmed SARS-CoV-2 infection or an uninfected control (not recorded which).

This chain uses TRBV12-3 or TRBV12-4 with TRBJ2-2; D assignment may be TRBD1 or TRBD2 (7 bases each). This CDR3 is built from 16 residues. Trimming stripped 6 bases from V and 4 bases from J, with 18 bases between. The CDR3 nucleotides read TGTGCCAGCAGGATGAGACAGGGCGGGAGCACCGGGGAGCTGTTTTTT. This translates into CASRMRQGGSTGELFF.

Worth noting for this clonotype: Here the CDR3 omits its conserved ending phenylalanine or tryptophan, so a read error is the likely source. J is TRBJ1-2 and V is TRBV6-6; 9 bases agree with TRBD1. Germline assignment: CDR1 MNHNY and CDR2 SVGAGI (reference sequence). The V and J ends lost 6 bases and 4 bases, in that order; junction bases with no gene match: 9. This CDR3 comprises 15 residues. CDR3 sequence reads: CASSPRTGEVYGYTS. The CDR3 region has the DNA TGTGCCAGCAGCCCTCGGACAGGGGAGGTCTATGGCTACACCTCC.

By proportion, this clonotype is medium-sized. The rearrangement joins TRBV20-1 to TRBJ1-1; 9 nucleotides match TRBD1. The CDR3 runs 13 residues. V shed 1 base, J shed 3 bases, and the junction held 0 bases outside the gene matches. Germline assignment: CDR1 DFQATT and CDR2 SNEGSKA (reference sequence). The CDR3 DNA is TGCAGTGCTAGAGGGACAGGGGACACTGAAGCTTTCTTT. Translated: CSARGTGDTEAFF.

In this sample, this clonotype turned up a few times. The chain carries TRBV7-2 and TRBJ2-2; D is undetermined. There are 14 residues in the CDR3. The germline V and J ends were trimmed by 1 base and 5 bases, with 8 bases remaining between them. Per germline, CDR1 SGHTA and CDR2 FQGNSA. The chain's CDR3 is CASSLVSQTGELFF. For the CDR3, the DNA is TGTGCCAGCAGCTTAGTGAGCCAGACCGGGGAGCTGTTTTTT.

This clonotype was observed many times. J is TRBJ2-7 and V is TRBV5-1; no reliable D call. CDR1 SGHRS and CDR2 YFSETQ come from the germline V gene. The CDR3 is 13 amino acids. V lost 1 base and J lost 2, with 7 bases in between. The CDR3 sequence: CASSLPLPYEQYF. The CDR3 DNA reads as TGCGCCAGCAGCTTGCCTCTCCCCTACGAGCAGTACTTC.

In this sample, this clonotype turned up many times. The chain recombines TRBV29-1 with TRBJ1-1; D is ambiguous. Germline CDR1 is SQVTM and CDR2 is ANQGSEA. Trimming removed 3 bases from V and 6 bases from J, with 11 bases in between. This CDR3 is 12 amino acids long. Here the CDR3 DNA reads TGCAGCGTTGATGCCGGGGTGGCTGAAGCTTTCTTT. Its protein is CSVDAGVAEAFF.

This clonotype was seen at least ten times. This sequence joins TRBV2 and TRBJ2-4; D gene unclear. The V gene lost 3 bases and the J gene lost 1 base, with 7 bases spanning the gap. Per the germline V gene, CDR1 is SNHLY and CDR2 is FYNNEI. CDR3 length equals 14 residues. The CDR3 loop reads CASSDQRAKNIQYF. As DNA, the CDR3 is TGTGCCAGCAGTGACCAGCGTGCCAAAAACATTCAGTACTTC.

This clonotype appeared many times. This chain connects TRBV20-1 to TRBJ2-1; TRBD1 agrees at 7 bases. The germline V gene has CDR1 DFQATT and CDR2 SNEGSKA (reference sequence). V lost 6 bases and J lost 0; bases outside the gene matches: 8. The CDR3 has 15 amino acids. This chain's CDR3 is CSAKAGQDSYNEQFF. DNA for the CDR3: TGCAGTGCGAAGGCTGGACAGGACTCCTACAATGAGCAGTTCTTC.

This clonotype has just a few counts. This rearrangement joins TRBV7-8 to TRBJ1-2; D gene uncertain. V shed 2 bases and J shed 3 bases, with 10 bases lying between them. Germline loops: CDR1 SGHVS, CDR2 FQNEAQ. The CDR3 has 14 amino acids. This CDR3 is CASSLRAGYYGYTF. Here the CDR3 DNA reads TGTGCCAGCAGCTTAAGGGCAGGATACTATGGCTACACCTTC. The complete variable domain, with remaining parts taken from reference TRBV7-8 and TRBJ1-2, reads GAGVSQSPRYKVAKRGQDVALRCDPISGHVSLFWYQQALGQGPEFLTYFQNEAQLDKSGLPSDRFFAERPEGSVSTLKIQRTQQEDSAVYLCASSLRAGYYGYTFGSGTRLTVV.

This clonotype was observed at least ten times. J is TRBJ2-3 and V is TRBV7-2, with 12 bases that match TRBD2. CDR1 is SGHTA, CDR2 FQGNSA, per germline. J lost 6 bases, V lost 4 bases, and 14 bases had no gene match. CDR3 length: 18 amino acids. The CDR3 DNA sequence: TGTGCCAGCAGCTCGCCCGGGGCTAGCGGGAGGGGAGCGGATACGCAGTATTTT. This gives the protein CASSSPGASGRGADTQYF. The full variable domain, in which reference TRBV7-2 and TRBJ2-3 provide the parts outside the CDR3, is GAGVSQSPSNKVTEKGKDVELRCDPISGHTALYWYRQSLGQGLEFLIYFQGNSAPDKSGLPSDRFSAERTGGSVSTLTIQRTQQEDSAVYLCASSSPGASGRGADTQYFGPGTRLTVL.

This clonotype appeared many times. The CDR3 sequence is CASSEFSNTEAFF. Written as DNA, the CDR3 is TGTGCCAGCAGTGAATTCTCGAACACTGAAGCTTTCTTT. The chain couples TRBV2 to TRBJ1-1, with D uncertain. Germline assignment: CDR1 SNHLY and CDR2 FYNNEI. V shed 2 bases and J shed 1 base, with 5 bases lying between them. CDR3 length: 13 residues.

The genes are TRBV9 and TRBJ2-7; TRBD1 might be the D (6 bases). Trimming removed 1 base from V and 0 bases from J, with 8 bases in between. CDR3 length: 14 residues. Germline V gene sequence: CDR1 SGDLS, CDR2 YYNGEE. In nucleotides, the CDR3 is TGTGCCAGCAGCGTAACAGGGAGCTCCTACGAGCAGTACTTC. As protein: CASSVTGSSYEQYF.

This chain uses TRBV2 with TRBJ2-2; unclear D gene. Between the trimmed V and J ends, which lost 5 bases and 2 bases, there was a span of 9 bases. This CDR3 comprises 14 residues. Germline CDR1 reads SNHLY; CDR2 reads FYNNEI. The CDR3: CASSLTENTGELFF. In DNA form, the CDR3 reads TGTGCCAGCAGTCTAACAGAAAACACCGGGGAGCTGTTTTTT.

The genes are TRBV5-1 and TRBJ1-5; D gene ambiguous. Per the germline V gene, CDR1 is SGHRS and CDR2 is YFSETQ. Trimming took off 7 bases at V and 5 bases at J, with 19 bases between the two ends. The CDR3 sequence is 15 residues long. In DNA, the CDR3 is TGCGCCAGCTCCCCCCTTAGCGGAGCGGATCAGCCCCAGCATTTT. Protein product: CASSPLSGADQPQHF.